This TCR beta chain derives from a study of monozygotic twins with inflammatory bowel disease. TCRdb reprocessed the 5' RACE reads; each CDR3 protein has one entry and no DNA is given. The specimen's table records around 450,000 distinct CDR3 sequences. The CDR3 is 12 amino acids. The germline V gene encodes CDR1 LNHDA and CDR2 SQIVND (reference sequence). The sequenced sample consisted of blood. The chain is built from TRBV19 and TRBJ1-1; TCRdb's D gene call, TRBD1, goes unchecked for lack of DNA. The TCR comes from a human donor with ulcerative colitis or Crohn's disease, or a healthy co-twin of an affected twin (not recorded which). CDR3 amino acids: CASQGTTTEAFF. The whole variable domain, remainder taken from reference TRBV19 and TRBJ1-1, is DGGITQSPKYLFRKEGQNVTLSCEQNLNHDAMYWYRQDPGQGLRLIYYSQIVNDFQKGDIAEGYSVSREKKESFPLTVTSAQKNPTAFYLCASQGTTTEAFFGQGTRLTVV.